The rows below give T cell receptor beta chains drawn from one sample of a study of blood T cell repertoires in COVID-19. Using immunoSEQ multiplex PCR, the repertoire was profiled, and TCRdb retains in-frame clones only, with some absent. The table records fewer than 350,000 clones, around 88% of them present only once. Source material: peripheral blood. These receptors were taken from a woman aged 70-85 years with COVID-19, enrolled during active disease. Both conserved end residues are part of each CDR3. A D gene is named only where the DNA matches it firmly. Not every row has a clone size; where given, it reads once, few, many or a size class.

j_gene: TRBJ2-2
abundance: .
d_gene: TRBD2
v_gene: TRBV27
CDR3aa: CASSRTSGPGPGTGELFF
CDR3nt: TGTGCCAGCAGCCGTACTAGCGGCCCTGGTCCGGGCACCGGGGAGCTGTTTTTT

j_gene: TRBJ2-7
abundance: .
d_gene: TRBD2
v_gene: TRBV27
CDR3aa: CASSLGASGGTYEQYF
CDR3nt: TGTGCCAGCAGTTTAGGGGCTAGCGGGGGTACCTACGAGCAGTACTTC

j_gene: TRBJ2-5
abundance: .
d_gene: .
v_gene: TRBV5-4
CDR3aa: CASSLADRLQETQYF
CDR3nt: TGTGCCAGCAGCCTCGCCGACAGGCTCCAAGAGACCCAGTACTTC

j_gene: TRBJ2-4
abundance: once
d_gene: TRBD2
v_gene: TRBV5-1
CDR3aa: CASSLGTSGGAEIQYF
CDR3nt: TGCGCCAGCAGCTTGGGGACTAGCGGGGGGGCCGAGATTCAGTACTTC

j_gene: TRBJ2-3
abundance: .
d_gene: .
v_gene: TRBV5-1
CDR3aa: CASSAGSNTDTQYF
CDR3nt: TGCGCCAGCAGCGCAGGTTCTAACACAGATACGCAGTATTTT

j_gene: TRBJ2-7
abundance: .
d_gene: .
v_gene: TRBV23-1
CDR3aa: CASSPQACEQYF
CDR3nt: TGCGCCAGCAGTCCACAGGCCTGCGAGCAGTACTTC

j_gene: TRBJ2-7
abundance: .
d_gene: TRBD1
v_gene: TRBV28
CDR3aa: CASSFVVGTGEYEQYF
CDR3nt: TGTGCCAGCAGTTTTGTAGTGGGGACAGGGGAGTACGAGCAGTACTTC

j_gene: TRBJ1-2
abundance: .
d_gene: .
v_gene: TRBV7-9
CDR3aa: CASSPQVGGVDGYTF
CDR3nt: TGTGCCAGCAGCCCCCAGGTGGGAGGGGTGGATGGCTACACCTTC

j_gene: TRBJ2-1
abundance: .
d_gene: .
v_gene: TRBV6-1
CDR3aa: CASSEASSNEQFF
CDR3nt: TGTGCCAGCAGTGAAGCGTCGTCCAATGAGCAGTTCTTC

j_gene: TRBJ1-1
abundance: .
d_gene: .
v_gene: TRBV6-6
CDR3aa: CASSRMNTEAFF
CDR3nt: TGTGCCAGCTCGCGGATGAACACTGAAGCTTTCTTT

j_gene: TRBJ2-6
abundance: once
d_gene: .
v_gene: TRBV28
CDR3aa: CASSYWGDRYKLFAGANVLTF
CDR3nt: TGTGCCAGCAGCTACTGGGGTGACAGGTACAAACTCTTCGCTGGGGCCAACGTCCTGACTTTC

j_gene: TRBJ1-2
abundance: .
d_gene: .
v_gene: TRBV5-1
CDR3aa: CASSREIFNYGYTF
CDR3nt: TGCGCCAGCAGCCGAGAGATCTTCAACTATGGCTACACCTTC

j_gene: TRBJ2-4
abundance: .
d_gene: TRBD1
v_gene: TRBV30
CDR3aa: CAWSPNRGVPNIQYF
CDR3nt: TGTGCCTGGAGTCCCAACAGGGGTGTCCCGAACATTCAGTACTTC

j_gene: TRBJ2-3
abundance: .
d_gene: .
v_gene: TRBV30
CDR3aa: CAWSVPQVRDTQYF
CDR3nt: TGTGCCTGGAGTGTGCCCCAGGTACGAGATACGCAGTATTTT

j_gene: TRBJ2-1
abundance: .
d_gene: .
v_gene: TRBV6-5
CDR3aa: CASSFPSSYNEQFF
CDR3nt: TGTGCCAGCAGCTTCCCCAGCTCCTACAATGAGCAGTTCTTC

j_gene: TRBJ2-5
abundance: .
d_gene: .
v_gene: TRBV5-1
CDR3aa: CASSLVSGGETQYF
CDR3nt: TGCGCCAGCAGCTTGGTGTCAGGAGGCGAGACCCAGTACTTC

j_gene: TRBJ1-1
abundance: .
d_gene: .
v_gene: TRBV7-8
CDR3aa: CASSLDGGGTEAFF
CDR3nt: TGTGCCAGCAGCTTAGATGGGGGAGGCACTGAAGCTTTCTTT

j_gene: TRBJ1-4
abundance: .
d_gene: .
v_gene: TRBV5-6
CDR3aa: CASSLARANEKLFF
CDR3nt: TGTGCCAGCAGCTTGGCCAGGGCTAATGAAAAACTGTTTTTT

j_gene: TRBJ1-1
abundance: .
d_gene: .
v_gene: TRBV5-1
CDR3aa: CASSLSGENTEAFF
CDR3nt: TGCGCCAGCAGCTTATCCGGAGAGAACACTGAAGCTTTCTTT

j_gene: TRBJ1-5
abundance: .
d_gene: TRBD1
v_gene: TRBV30
CDR3aa: CAWSGDRGQPQHF
CDR3nt: TGTGCCTGGAGTGGGGACAGGGGTCAGCCCCAGCATTTT

j_gene: TRBJ2-7
abundance: few
d_gene: .
v_gene: TRBV18
CDR3aa: CASSPRQGGEQYF
CDR3nt: TGTGCCAGCTCACCGCGACAGGGAGGCGAGCAGTACTTC

j_gene: TRBJ2-3
abundance: .
d_gene: .
v_gene: TRBV9
CDR3aa: CASSATLTSSDTQYF
CDR3nt: TGTGCCAGCAGCGCCACTTTGACTAGTTCAGATACGCAGTATTTT

j_gene: TRBJ2-1
abundance: .
d_gene: .
v_gene: TRBV19
CDR3aa: CASRMDSNEQFF
CDR3nt: TGTGCCAGTAGGATGGACAGTAATGAGCAGTTCTTC

j_gene: TRBJ2-7
abundance: few
d_gene: TRBD1
v_gene: TRBV5-1
CDR3aa: CASSLRTGDTRYF
CDR3nt: TGCGCCAGCAGCTTAAGGACAGGGGACACCAGGTACTTC

j_gene: TRBJ2-7
abundance: .
d_gene: TRBD1
v_gene: TRBV5-1
CDR3aa: CASSSGTGLREQYF
CDR3nt: TGCGCCAGCAGCTCCGGGACAGGGTTACGCGAGCAGTACTTC

j_gene: TRBJ2-1
abundance: .
d_gene: TRBD1
v_gene: TRBV28
CDR3aa: CASSFWDRDNEQFF
CDR3nt: TGTGCCAGCAGTTTTTGGGACAGGGACAATGAGCAGTTCTTC

j_gene: TRBJ2-7
abundance: .
d_gene: TRBD1
v_gene: TRBV19
CDR3aa: CASSRRTGPPYEQYF
CDR3nt: TGTGCCAGTAGTAGAAGGACAGGACCCCCCTACGAGCAGTACTTC

j_gene: TRBJ2-5
abundance: .
d_gene: .
v_gene: TRBV7-9
CDR3aa: CASGGAIETQYF
CDR3nt: TGTGCCAGCGGGGGGGCCATAGAGACCCAGTACTTC

j_gene: TRBJ2-2
abundance: .
d_gene: .
v_gene: TRBV2
CDR3aa: CASIRGVLEGTGELFF
CDR3nt: TGTGCCAGCATAAGAGGGGTTTTGGAGGGCACCGGGGAGCTGTTTTTT

j_gene: TRBJ2-2
abundance: .
d_gene: .
v_gene: TRBV27
CDR3aa: CASSTYRAGELFF
CDR3nt: TGTGCCAGCAGTACCTACAGAGCCGGGGAGCTGTTTTTT

j_gene: TRBJ1-5
abundance: few
d_gene: .
v_gene: TRBV30
CDR3aa: CAWTRLVGSYSNQPQHF
CDR3nt: TGTGCCTGGACTCGCCTGGTAGGGAGTTATAGCAATCAGCCCCAGCATTTT

j_gene: TRBJ2-7
abundance: .
d_gene: TRBD2
v_gene: TRBV6-1
CDR3aa: CASSEGTIGFMQYF
CDR3nt: TGTGCCAGCAGTGAGGGGACTATCGGATTCATGCAGTACTTC

j_gene: TRBJ2-7
abundance: .
d_gene: TRBD2
v_gene: TRBV29-1
CDR3aa: CSVVILAGSHEQYF
CDR3nt: TGCAGCGTTGTAATTCTAGCGGGGTCCCACGAGCAGTACTTC

j_gene: TRBJ2-7
abundance: once
d_gene: .
v_gene: TRBV15
CDR3aa: CATSSRGEQYF
CDR3nt: TGTGCCACCAGCAGCCGAGGAGAGCAGTACTTC

j_gene: TRBJ1-6
abundance: few
d_gene: TRBD1
v_gene: TRBV6-5
CDR3aa: CASSYGIQGGNSPLHF
CDR3nt: TGTGCCAGCAGTTACGGGATACAGGGGGGAAATTCACCCCTCCACTTT

j_gene: TRBJ1-2
abundance: .
d_gene: TRBD1
v_gene: TRBV5-1
CDR3aa: CASSRTGAYGYTF
CDR3nt: TGCGCCAGCAGCCGGACAGGCGCCTATGGCTACACCTTC

j_gene: TRBJ1-6
abundance: .
d_gene: TRBD1
v_gene: TRBV4-2
CDR3aa: CASSPMTGQNSPLHF
CDR3nt: TGTGCCAGCAGCCCCATGACAGGGCAGAATTCACCCCTCCACTTT

j_gene: TRBJ1-1
abundance: .
d_gene: TRBD1
v_gene: TRBV2
CDR3aa: CASRIQGVNTEAFF
CDR3nt: TGTGCCAGCAGGATACAGGGGGTGAACACTGAAGCTTTCTTT

j_gene: TRBJ2-7
abundance: .
d_gene: .
v_gene: TRBV5-1
CDR3aa: CASSGPGSYEQYF
CDR3nt: TGCGCCAGCTCCGGGCCGGGGTCCTACGAGCAGTACTTC

j_gene: TRBJ1-4
abundance: .
d_gene: .
v_gene: TRBV2
CDR3aa: CASSEQGGLSEKLFF
CDR3nt: TGTGCCAGCAGTGAACAGGGAGGGCTTTCGGAAAAACTGTTTTTT

j_gene: TRBJ1-6
abundance: few
d_gene: .
v_gene: TRBV28
CDR3aa: CASSLPQGNSPLHF
CDR3nt: TGTGCCAGCAGTTTACCGCAGGGAAACTCACCCCTCCACTTT

j_gene: TRBJ2-6
abundance: .
d_gene: .
v_gene: TRBV27
CDR3aa: CASSLQGANVLTF
CDR3nt: TGTGCCAGCAGTTTACAAGGGGCCAACGTCCTGACTTTC

j_gene: TRBJ1-2
abundance: many
d_gene: .
v_gene: TRBV19
CDR3aa: CASSPSGQEANYGYTF
CDR3nt: TGTGCCAGTAGTCCCTCAGGGCAGGAAGCTAACTATGGCTACACCTTC

j_gene: TRBJ1-1
abundance: .
d_gene: .
v_gene: TRBV28
CDR3aa: CASIRRNTEAFF
CDR3nt: TGTGCCAGCATCCGTCGGAACACTGAAGCTTTCTTT

j_gene: TRBJ2-5
abundance: .
d_gene: TRBD2
v_gene: TRBV5-4
CDR3aa: CASSLSQRGGELETQYF
CDR3nt: TGTGCCAGCAGCCTCAGCCAGCGGGGGGGCGAATTAGAGACCCAGTACTTC